The 14 T cell receptor beta chains reported below all come from one sample, sequenced in a study of T cell repertoires in cytomegalovirus infection. TCRdb recomputed calls from the reads with MiXCR, one row per CDR3 protein. Of fewer than 900,000 distinct CDR3 sequences listed, almost 30% are singletons. Their antigens are not known. Sample: cultured CD8+ T cells from PBMCs, taken from culture after CMV antigen stimulation. The source of these receptors is a human donor in good health (CMV status not recorded). Some clones in this sample may be carry-over from other donors' samples.

There are a few counts of this clonotype. The chain uses TRBV14 and TRBJ1-2; D unclear. The CDR3 is 16 amino acids. V lost 1 base to trimming and J lost 0 bases, with 12 bases between them. CDR1 is SGHDN and CDR2 is FVKESK in the germline V gene. CDR3 residues: CASSQGREGANYGYTF. The DNA for the CDR3 is TGTGCCAGCAGCCAAGGGAGGGAGGGAGCTAACTATGGCTACACCTTC.

This clonotype was seen once. V is TRBV27 and J is TRBJ1-2; TRBD1 agrees at 7 bases. The CDR3 contains 13 residues. The trim removed 5 bases at V and 7 bases at J, leaving 7 bases unmatched. Germline V lookup: CDR1 MNHEY, CDR2 SMNVEV (reference sequence). CDR3 DNA sequence: TGTGCCAGCAGTAAGGGGACAGCGGGTGGCTACACCTTC. This encodes CASSKGTAGGYTF.

This clonotype was seen many times. The V gene is TRBV7-6, the J gene TRBJ2-7; D may be TRBD1 or TRBD2 (5 bases each). The length of the CDR3 is 13 residues. Trimming cost V 5 bases and J 4 bases, with 12 bases left between them. Germline CDR1 is SGHVS and CDR2 is FNYEAQ. The CDR3 region has the DNA TGTGCCAGCAGCCAGGGAGAGGGGTACGAGCAGTACTTC. This encodes CASSQGEGYEQYF.

This sequence joins TRBV20-1 and TRBJ2-2; D gene ambiguous. Trimming stripped 3 bases from V and 3 bases from J, with 11 bases between. The germline CDR1 and CDR2 sequences are DFQATT and SNEGSKA (reference sequence). The CDR3 extends over 14 amino acids. DNA of the CDR3: TGCAGTGCTAGCGGGTTGCGCGACACCGGGGAGCTGTTTTTT. Its translation: CSASGLRDTGELFF.

This chain connects TRBV6-2 or TRBV6-3 to TRBJ2-2; tentatively, D is TRBD1 (6 bases). The CDR3 contains 17 residues. Trimming took 4 bases from V and 4 from J, leaving 19 bases between them. Germline V gene lookup returns CDR1 MNHEY and CDR2 SVGEGT. CDR3: CASSFHLDSPSTGELFF. The CDR3, as DNA: TGTGCCAGCAGTTTTCACTTGGACAGCCCCAGCACCGGGGAGCTGTTTTTT.

This clonotype has ten or more counts. The J gene is TRBJ1-4, the V gene TRBV12-3 or TRBV12-4; a weak D match, TRBD1 (5 bases). This CDR3 contains 14 residues. V was pared by 6 bases and J by 3 bases, with 11 bases between. The CDR3 DNA reads as TGTGCCAGCAGCCCCCAGGGTCCTAATGAAAAACTGTTTTTT. This encodes CASSPQGPNEKLFF.

The V and J genes are TRBV6-1 and TRBJ1-5, with no clear D. The CDR3 has 13 amino acids. Germline V CDR1 and CDR2: MNHNS, SASEGT. Trimming took 5 bases from V and 5 from J, leaving 10 bases between them. As DNA, the CDR3 is TGTGCCAGCAGTATCGTGGCAGATCAGCCCCAGCATTTT. The encoded protein is CASSIVADQPQHF.

The chain joins TRBV7-9 to TRBJ2-7; a weak D match, TRBD1 (7 bases). Trimming took off 3 bases at V and 0 bases at J, with 15 bases between the two ends. Germline V lookup: CDR1 SEHNR, CDR2 FQNEAQ (reference sequence). The CDR3 extends over 16 amino acids. CDR3 loop: CASSFPGGTHSYEQYF. CDR3 coding DNA: TGTGCCAGCAGCTTCCCAGGGGGGACCCACTCCTACGAGCAGTACTTC.

This chain links TRBV15 with TRBJ2-1, with 7 bases matching TRBD1. The CDR3 loop spans 15 amino acids. With 5 bases clipped from V and 4 bases from J, the junction kept 8 bases outside the gene matches. Germline V lookup: CDR1 LNHNV, CDR2 YYDKDF (reference sequence). CDR3 bases: TGTGCCACCAGCCGAGGACAGGTTCAATACAATGAGCAGTTCTTC. This gives the protein CATSRGQVQYNEQFF.

The V call is TRBV20-1, the J call TRBJ1-2; tentatively, D is TRBD1 (5 bases). The CDR3 is 13 amino acids. Germline CDR1 DFQATT, CDR2 SNEGSKA (reference sequence). V lost 2 bases, J lost 4 bases, and 11 bases lay in between. Written as DNA, the CDR3 is TGCAGTGCTAGAACCAGGGACGGCTATGGCTACACCTTC. Its translation is CSARTRDGYGYTF.

This clonotype has more than one count but fewer than ten. This chain uses TRBV12-3 or TRBV12-4 with TRBJ2-3; 10 nucleotides line up with TRBD2. With 6 bases clipped from V and 4 bases from J, the junction kept 10 bases outside the gene matches. This CDR3 is built from 16 residues. The CDR3 DNA is TGTGCCAGCAGCTCCACTAGCGGGGCGCCCCCAGATACGCAGTATTTT. It is translated as CASSSTSGAPPDTQYF.

The sample holds one count of this clonotype. Since a much larger clone is just one base distant, this may be a read error. The gene calls are TRBV7-3 and TRBJ2-1; D is ambiguous. The ends were cut back, 1 base at V and 6 bases at J, with 16 bases in the middle. Germline loops: CDR1 SGHTA, CDR2 FQGTGA. CDR3 length: 16 residues. The CDR3 coding sequence is TGTGCCAGCAGCTTAAACGTCAGATGGAATCTCAATGAGCAGTTCTTC. This gives the protein CASSLNVRWNLNEQFF.

This clonotype came up once. J is TRBJ2-7 and V is TRBV13, with D perhaps being TRBD1 or TRBD2 (7 bases each). This CDR3 region has 16 residues. V lost 4 bases and J lost 0, with 16 bases in between. Germline V gives CDR1 PRHDT, CDR2 FYEKMQ (reference sequence). The CDR3 DNA is TGTGCCAGCAGCTCAGGGGGGGGTCGGAGCTCCTACGAGCAGTACGTC. Its protein is CASSSGGGRSSYEQYV.

This chain links TRBV29-1 with TRBJ2-7; TRBD1 matches 9 bases. CDR3 length equals 14 residues. Per germline, CDR1 SQVTM and CDR2 ANQGSEA. V lost 5 bases to trimming and J lost 2 bases; unmatched junction nucleotides: 7. This CDR3 reads CSVLPGTGTYEQYF. The CDR3 DNA follows: TGCAGCGTTCTTCCCGGGACAGGGACCTACGAGCAGTACTTC.